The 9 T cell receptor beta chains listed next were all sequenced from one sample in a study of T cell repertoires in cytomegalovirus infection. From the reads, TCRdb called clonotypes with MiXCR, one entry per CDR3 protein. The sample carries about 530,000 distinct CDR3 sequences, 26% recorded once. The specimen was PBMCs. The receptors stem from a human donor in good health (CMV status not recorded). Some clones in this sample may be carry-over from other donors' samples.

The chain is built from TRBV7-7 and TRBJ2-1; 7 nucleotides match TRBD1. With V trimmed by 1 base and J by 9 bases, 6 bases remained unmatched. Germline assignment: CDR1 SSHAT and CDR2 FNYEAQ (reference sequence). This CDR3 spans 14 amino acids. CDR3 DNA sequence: TGTGCCAGCAGCTTAGATTCAGGGGGTTCTGAGCAGTTCTTC. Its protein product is CASSLDSGGSEQFF.

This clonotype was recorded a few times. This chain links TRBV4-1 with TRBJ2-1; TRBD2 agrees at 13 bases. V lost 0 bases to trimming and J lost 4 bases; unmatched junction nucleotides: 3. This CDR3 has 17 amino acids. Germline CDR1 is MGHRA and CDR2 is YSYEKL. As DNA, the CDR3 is TGCGCCAGCAGCCAAGATCAGACTAGCGGGAGGTACAATGAGCAGTTCTTC. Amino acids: CASSQDQTSGRYNEQFF.

In DNA, the CDR3 is TGTGCCAGCAGCTCATGGACAGGGGTCAATGAGCAGTTCTTC. Amino acid sequence: CASSSWTGVNEQFF. The chain joins TRBV7-9 to TRBJ2-1, with 9 positions matching TRBD1. The ends lost 4 bases at V and 6 bases at J; junction bases unmatched: 4. Germline CDR1 reads SEHNR; CDR2 reads FQNEAQ (reference sequence). The CDR3 consists of 14 residues.

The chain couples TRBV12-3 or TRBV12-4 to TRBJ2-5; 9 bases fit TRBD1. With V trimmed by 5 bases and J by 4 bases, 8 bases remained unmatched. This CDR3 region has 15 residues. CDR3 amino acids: CASSAGQGVAETQYF. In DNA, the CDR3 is TGTGCCAGCAGTGCGGGACAGGGAGTGGCAGAGACCCAGTACTTC.

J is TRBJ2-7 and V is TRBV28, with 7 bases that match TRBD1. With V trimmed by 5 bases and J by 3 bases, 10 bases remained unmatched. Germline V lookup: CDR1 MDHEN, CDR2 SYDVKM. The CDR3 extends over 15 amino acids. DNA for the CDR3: TGTGCCAGCAGTCGGACAGGCCAAACTCGCTACGAGCAGTACTTC. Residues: CASSRTGQTRYEQYF.

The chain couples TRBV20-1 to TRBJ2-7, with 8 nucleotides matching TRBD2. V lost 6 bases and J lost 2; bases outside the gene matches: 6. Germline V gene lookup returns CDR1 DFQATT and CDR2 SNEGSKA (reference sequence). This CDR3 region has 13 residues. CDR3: CSAPTSVPYEQYF. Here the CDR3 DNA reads TGCAGTGCGCCGACTAGCGTGCCCTACGAGCAGTACTTC.

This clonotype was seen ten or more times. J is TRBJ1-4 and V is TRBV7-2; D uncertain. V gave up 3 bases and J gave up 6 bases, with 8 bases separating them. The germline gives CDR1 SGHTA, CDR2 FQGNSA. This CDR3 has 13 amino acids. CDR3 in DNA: TGTGCCAGCAGCTTGGCCGGATATGAAAAACTGTTTTTT. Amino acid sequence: CASSLAGYEKLFF. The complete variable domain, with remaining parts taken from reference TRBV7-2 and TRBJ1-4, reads GAGVSQSPSNKVTEKGKDVELRCDPISGHTALYWYRQSLGQGLEFLIYFQGNSAPDKSGLPSDRFSAERTGGSVSTLTIQRTQQEDSAVYLCASSLAGYEKLFFGSGTQLSVL.

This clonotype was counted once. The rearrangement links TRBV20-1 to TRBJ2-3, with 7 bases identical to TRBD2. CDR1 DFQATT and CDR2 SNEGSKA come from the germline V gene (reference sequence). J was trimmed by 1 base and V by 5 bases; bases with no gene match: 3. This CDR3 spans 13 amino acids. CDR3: CSAQRGRTDTQYF. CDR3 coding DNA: TGCAGTGCTCAGCGGGGTCGCACAGATACGCAGTATTTT.

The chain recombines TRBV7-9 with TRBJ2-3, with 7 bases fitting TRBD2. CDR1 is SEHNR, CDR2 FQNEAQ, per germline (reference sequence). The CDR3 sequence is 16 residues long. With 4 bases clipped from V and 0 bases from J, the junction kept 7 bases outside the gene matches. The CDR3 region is CASSSTLAFSTDTQYF. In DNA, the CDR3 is TGTGCCAGCAGCTCGACACTAGCGTTTAGCACAGATACGCAGTATTTT.